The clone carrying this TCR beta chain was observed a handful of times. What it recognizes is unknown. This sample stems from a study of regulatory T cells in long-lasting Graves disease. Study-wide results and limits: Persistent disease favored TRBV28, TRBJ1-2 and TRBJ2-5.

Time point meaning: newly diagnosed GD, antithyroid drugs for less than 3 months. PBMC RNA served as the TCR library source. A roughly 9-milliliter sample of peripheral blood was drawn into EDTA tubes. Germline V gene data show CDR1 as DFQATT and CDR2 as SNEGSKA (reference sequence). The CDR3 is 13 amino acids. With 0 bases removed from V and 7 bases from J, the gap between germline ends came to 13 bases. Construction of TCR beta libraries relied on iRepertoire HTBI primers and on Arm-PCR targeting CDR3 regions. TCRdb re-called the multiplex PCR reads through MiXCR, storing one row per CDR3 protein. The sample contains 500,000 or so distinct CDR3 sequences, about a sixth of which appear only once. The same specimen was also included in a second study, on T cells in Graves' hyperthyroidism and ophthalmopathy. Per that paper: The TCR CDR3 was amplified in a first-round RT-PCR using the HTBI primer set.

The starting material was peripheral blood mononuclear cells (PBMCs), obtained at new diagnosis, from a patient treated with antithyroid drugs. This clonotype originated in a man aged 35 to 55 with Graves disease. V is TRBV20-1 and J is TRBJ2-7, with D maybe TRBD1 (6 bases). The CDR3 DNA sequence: TGCAGTGCTAGAGATATAGGGGGTAGGGAGCAGTACTTC. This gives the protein CSARDIGGREQYF.